What follows are 17 T cell receptor beta chains derived from one specimen sequenced in a study of blood T cell repertoires in COVID-19. TCRdb keeps only in-frame clones here, not all; method: immunoSEQ multiplex PCR. The sample shows around 300,000 clones, 88% of them seen only once. Sequencing was done on a sample of PBMCs or T cells enriched from blood (not recorded which). These receptors were taken from a woman aged 45-59 years who had recovered from COVID-19.

The chain recombines TRBV19 with TRBJ2-7, with TRBD2 identical over 10 bases. The junction had 6 bases not matched to a gene; V was cut back by 6 bases and J by 4 bases. The CDR3 is 14 amino acids. The germline CDR1 and CDR2 sequences are LNHDA and SQIVND (reference sequence). CDR3 protein: CASRFASGSYEQYF. The CDR3 coding sequence is TGTGCCAGTAGATTCGCTAGCGGGAGTTACGAGCAGTACTTC.

This chain links TRBV28 with TRBJ2-4, with D maybe TRBD1 (6 bases). Germline CDR1 and CDR2: MDHEN and SYDVKM. The CDR3 covers 18 residues. Trimming removed 4 bases at V and 0 bases at J, with 19 bases between. Here the CDR3 reads CASSSPPGQSLAKNIQYF. The CDR3 coding sequence is TGTGCCAGCAGTTCCCCCCCCGGACAGTCTCTAGCCAAAAACATTCAGTACTTC.

The CDR3 nucleotides read TGTGCCAGCAGTTTATCTGGGGGGTATGAAAAACTGTTTTTT. It is translated as CASSLSGGYEKLFF. This rearrangement joins TRBV28 to TRBJ1-4, with D tentatively TRBD1 (5 bases). The CDR3 totals 14 residues. From germline, CDR1 is MDHEN and CDR2 SYDVKM. Trimming shortened V by 1 base and J by 6 bases, and 9 bases separated the two germline ends.

V usage is TRBV4-3 and J usage is TRBJ2-2, with 15 bases lining up with TRBD2. The CDR3 consists of 17 residues. Looked up from germline, CDR1 is LGHNA and CDR2 is YSLEER. The J segment lost 5 bases and the V segment lost 3 bases, leaving 4 bases of the junction unmatched. CDR3 nucleotide sequence: TGCGCCAGCAGCCACACGGGGACTAGCGGGAGGACCGGGGAGCTGTTTTTT. The encoded protein is CASSHTGTSGRTGELFF.

The rearrangement joins TRBV7-2 to TRBJ1-3, with a weak D call TRBD1 (6 bases). CDR3 length: 16 residues. Deletions cut 3 bases from V and 4 bases from J, with 16 bases between. CDR1 is SGHTA, CDR2 FQGNSA, per germline. CDR3 protein: CASSLNTGLTGNTIYF. In nucleotides, the CDR3 is TGTGCCAGCAGCTTGAATACAGGGCTTACGGGAAACACCATATATTTT. The full variable domain, its missing parts supplied by reference TRBV7-2 and TRBJ1-3, is GAGVSQSPSNKVTEKGKDVELRCDPISGHTALYWYRQSLGQGLEFLIYFQGNSAPDKSGLPSDRFSAERTGGSVSTLTIQRTQQEDSAVYLCASSLNTGLTGNTIYFGEGSWLTVV.

This clone was found a few times. The V gene is TRBV28, the J gene TRBJ1-6; 7 bases match TRBD1. CDR3 size: 18 residues. J was trimmed by 6 bases and V by 8 bases; bases with no gene match: 19. CDR1 and CDR2 from the germline V gene are MDHEN and SYDVKM. For the CDR3, the DNA is TGTGCCAGCTTCCCACGCCTTCACAGGGGAACCCTTAATTCACCCCTCCACTTT. It encodes CASFPRLHRGTLNSPLHF.

The chain links TRBV28 to TRBJ1-2; D is undetermined. The CDR3 is 14 residues long. Germline CDR1 MDHEN, CDR2 SYDVKM. V was shortened by 2 bases and J by 4 bases, with 11 bases between the two germline ends. This CDR3 is CASSLRGRTYGYTF. CDR3 bases: TGTGCCAGCAGTTTACGCGGGCGTACCTATGGCTACACCTTC.

The rearrangement uses TRBV28 and TRBJ2-7; no definite D call. The germline V gene has CDR1 MDHEN and CDR2 SYDVKM. V gave up 5 bases and J gave up 9 bases, with 14 bases separating them. The CDR3 length is 12 residues. The CDR3 spells CASSTDQVGQYF. CDR3 DNA: TGTGCCAGCAGTACCGACCAGGTGGGGCAGTACTTC.

The chain recombines TRBV7-2 with TRBJ2-7; D not resolved. In germline, CDR1 is SGHTA, CDR2 FQGNSA. CDR3 length equals 13 residues. The V and J ends lost 0 bases and 4 bases respectively, with 7 bases between them. The DNA for the CDR3 is TGTGCCAGCAGCTTAGCGCAGTGGTACGAGCAGTACTTC. This translates into CASSLAQWYEQYF.

This clone was observed a single time. The chain carries TRBV19 and TRBJ2-2, with 7 nucleotides matching TRBD1. The germline V gene encodes CDR1 LNHDA and CDR2 SQIVND (reference sequence). The CDR3 totals 15 residues. V shed 9 bases, J shed 4 bases, and the junction held 11 bases outside the gene matches. This CDR3 is CASLPGQILTGELFF. The CDR3 bases are TGTGCCAGCCTTCCGGGACAGATTCTCACCGGGGAGCTGTTTTTT.

V gene TRBV10-3 combines with J gene TRBJ2-7; 12 nucleotides align to TRBD2. The V segment lost 6 bases and the J segment 6 bases; nucleotides outside the gene matches: 6. The CDR3 has 14 amino acids. Germline loops: CDR1 ENHRY, CDR2 SYGVKD. CDR3: CAISRLAGGREQYF. The CDR3 bases are TGTGCCATCAGCCGGCTAGCGGGAGGGCGCGAGCAGTACTTC.

The chain recombines TRBV27 with TRBJ2-3; TRBD2 matches 10 bases. Trimming removed 5 bases from V and 4 bases from J; junction bases left unmatched: 6. Germline V gives CDR1 MNHEY, CDR2 SMNVEV (reference sequence). The CDR3 consists of 15 residues. Written as DNA, the CDR3 is TGTGCCAGCAGTCAGGCTAGCGGGGGAGCAGATACGCAGTATTTT. Encoded protein: CASSQASGGADTQYF.

The chain links TRBV5-1 to TRBJ2-1; TRBD2 aligns across 8 bases. Germline assignment: CDR1 SGHRS and CDR2 YFSETQ. Germline trimming cut 7 bases from V and 4 bases from J; bases unmatched to any gene: 10. The CDR3 has 15 amino acids. The CDR3 DNA follows: TGCGCCAGCCAACGCCCCGGGACTAGTTACAATGAGCAGTTCTTC. Translation: CASQRPGTSYNEQFF.

The gene calls are TRBV28 and TRBJ1-1, with D unresolved. V lost 6 bases and J 4 bases, leaving 12 bases between the germline ends. CDR3 length equals 13 residues. Germline lookup yields CDR1 MDHEN and CDR2 SYDVKM. DNA for the CDR3: TGTGCCAGCAGCGCGGATCCAGCCACTGAAGCTTTCTTT. Translating gives CASSADPATEAFF.

This clone was counted once. The rearrangement joins TRBV3-1 (or the pseudogene TRBV3-2) to TRBJ2-3, with a tentative D call TRBD1 (5 bases). Germline V gene lookup returns CDR1 LGHDT and CDR2 YNNKEL (reference sequence). Deletions cut 5 bases from V and 1 base from J, with 10 bases between. The CDR3 sequence is 14 residues long. Here the CDR3 DNA reads TGTGCCAGCAGCGGGTTGGGGCGCACAGATACGCAGTATTTT. It encodes CASSGLGRTDTQYF.

V gene TRBV2 combines with J gene TRBJ2-3; 10 positions match TRBD2. J gave up 1 base and V 2 bases, and 3 bases lay outside the gene matches. CDR3 length: 16 residues. Germline assignment: CDR1 SNHLY and CDR2 FYNNEI. CDR3 sequence (DNA): TGTGCCAGCAGTGAATGGCTAGCGGGAGGCACAGATACGCAGTATTTT. Protein: CASSEWLAGGTDTQYF.

The chain employs TRBV5-5 and TRBJ1-5; 11 bases agree with TRBD1. Germline CDR1 reads SGHKS; CDR2 reads YYEKEE (reference sequence). This CDR3 has 18 residues. After removal of 4 bases from V and 6 bases from J, the junction contained 15 bases not matched to a gene. The CDR3 sequence: CASSPGDGQGAGGQPQHF. DNA for the CDR3: TGTGCCAGCAGCCCCGGGGATGGACAGGGGGCAGGAGGTCAGCCCCAGCATTTT.